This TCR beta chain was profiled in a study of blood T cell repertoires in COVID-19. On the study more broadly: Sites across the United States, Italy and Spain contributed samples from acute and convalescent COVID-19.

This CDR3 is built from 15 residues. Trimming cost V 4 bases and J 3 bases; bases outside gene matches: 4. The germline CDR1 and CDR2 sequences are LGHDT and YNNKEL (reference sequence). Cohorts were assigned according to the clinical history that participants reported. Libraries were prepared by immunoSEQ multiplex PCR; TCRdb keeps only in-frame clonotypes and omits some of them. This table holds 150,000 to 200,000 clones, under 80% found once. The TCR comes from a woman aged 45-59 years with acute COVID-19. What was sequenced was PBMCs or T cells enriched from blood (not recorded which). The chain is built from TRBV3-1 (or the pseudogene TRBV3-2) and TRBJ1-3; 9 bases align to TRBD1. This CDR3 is CASSRGQGSGNTIYF. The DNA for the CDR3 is TGTGCCAGCAGCCGAGGACAGGGGAGTGGAAACACCATATATTTT.